This T cell receptor beta chain is drawn from a study of breast tumors, draining lymph nodes, adjacent tissues. Notes on the study in general: The lymph node origin of tumor T cells was framed as consistent with a hypothesis, not demonstrated.

The table lists this clonotype with many counts. Its antigen is unidentified. V was clipped by 3 bases and J by 0 bases; unmatched bases: 6. Germline V gives CDR1 SGDLS, CDR2 YYNGEE. CDR3 length: 16 residues. Each CDR3 protein is one row after TCRdb ran MiXCR on the multiplex PCR reads. The sample contains 45,000 or so distinct CDR3 sequences, 23% of which appear only once. The sample consisted of breast tumor tissue. The receptor was isolated from a female donor with breast cancer. Some clones in this sample may be carry-over from other donors' samples. This sequence joins TRBV9 and TRBJ1-3; 7 bases are a match to TRBD1. The CDR3 DNA sequence: TGTGCCAGCAGCGAATACAGGGGAAGCTCTGGAAACACCATATATTTT. Translating gives CASSEYRGSSGNTIYF.